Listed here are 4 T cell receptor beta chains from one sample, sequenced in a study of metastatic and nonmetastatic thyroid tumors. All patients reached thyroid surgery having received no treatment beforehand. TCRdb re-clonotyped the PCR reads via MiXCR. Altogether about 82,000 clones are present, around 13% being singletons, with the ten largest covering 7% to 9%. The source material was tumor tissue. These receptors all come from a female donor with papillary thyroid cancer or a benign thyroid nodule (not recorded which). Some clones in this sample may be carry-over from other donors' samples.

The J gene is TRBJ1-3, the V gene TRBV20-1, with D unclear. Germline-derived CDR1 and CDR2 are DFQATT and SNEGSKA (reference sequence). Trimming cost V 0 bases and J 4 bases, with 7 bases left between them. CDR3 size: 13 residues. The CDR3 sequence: CSARDPTGNTIYF. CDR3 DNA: TGCAGTGCTAGAGATCCCACCGGAAACACCATATATTTT.

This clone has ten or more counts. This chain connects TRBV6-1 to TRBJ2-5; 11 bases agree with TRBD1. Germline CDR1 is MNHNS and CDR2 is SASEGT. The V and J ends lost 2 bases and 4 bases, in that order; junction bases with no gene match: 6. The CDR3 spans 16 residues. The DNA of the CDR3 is TGTGCCAGCAGTGAATCCCGGACAGGGGGCCCAGAGACCCAGTACTTC. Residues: CASSESRTGGPETQYF.

The CDR3 here is CASSYSRSQPQHF. The CDR3 coding sequence is TGTGCCAGCAGTTACTCCAGGTCTCAGCCCCAGCATTTT. The V gene is TRBV6-6, the J gene TRBJ1-5; D is ambiguous. This CDR3 contains 13 residues. Germline V lookup: CDR1 MNHNY, CDR2 SVGAGI (reference sequence). V lost 0 bases, J lost 6 bases, and 6 bases lay in between.

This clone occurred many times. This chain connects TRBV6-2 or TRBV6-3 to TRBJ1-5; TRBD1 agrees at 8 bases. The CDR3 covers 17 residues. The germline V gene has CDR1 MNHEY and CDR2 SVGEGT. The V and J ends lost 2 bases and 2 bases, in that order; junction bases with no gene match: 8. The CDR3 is CASSYNAGGSGNQPQHF. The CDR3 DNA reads TGTGCCAGCAGTTACAACGCAGGGGGCAGCGGCAATCAGCCCCAGCATTTT.